This is a list of T cell receptor beta chains from one sample in a study of neurological immune-mediated disorders. In TCRdb, the 5' RACE reads were re-called with MiXCR into one record per CDR3 protein. The sample carries approximately 70,000 distinct CDR3 sequences, 3.5% to 5% recorded once. The specimen sequenced was PBMCs. Every receptor here comes from a man aged 30 to 39 with multiple sclerosis. The CDR3 runs from the conserved cysteine through the conserved F or W. The D gene is left open where the match is weak. Not every row has a clone size; where given, it reads once, few, many or a size class.

>TRBJ1-5|many|TRBV6-6|TRBD1
TGTGCCAGCACTGAAGGAGGGGGCGCGAATCAGCCCCAGCATTTT
CASTEGGGANQPQHF
>TRBJ1-1|many|TRBV4-1|TRBD1
TGCGCCAGCAGCCGACAGGGCGACACTGAAGCTTTCTTT
CASSRQGDTEAFF
>TRBJ1-2|many|TRBV12-3/TRBV12-4|-
TGTGCCAGCAGTTTAGGTGGCAGGCCCGATGGCTACACCTTC
CASSLGGRPDGYTF
>TRBJ2-7|many|TRBV7-9|-
TGTGCCAGCAGCTTAGTACCCGAGTCGGACGAGCAGTACTTC
CASSLVPESDEQYF
>TRBJ2-2|many|TRBV4-1|TRBD1
TGCGCCAGCAGGGGGGGACAGGGGGAGGGCGGGGAGCTGTTTTTT
CASRGGQGEGGELFF
>TRBJ2-7|many|TRBV20-1|-
TGCAGTGCTAGAGATTTGACGACAGACGCCTACGAGCAGTACTTC
CSARDLTTDAYEQYF
>TRBJ1-2|many|TRBV10-2|-
TGCGCCAGCAGTGACGGAATTAACTATGGCTACACCTTC
CASSDGINYGYTF
>TRBJ2-7|many|TRBV4-1|TRBD1
TGCGCCAGCAGCCCGACCGGACAGGGCACCTACGAGCAGTACTTC
CASSPTGQGTYEQYF
>TRBJ2-3|many|TRBV20-1|-
TGCAGTGCTGGGCCACGGGACACCTCCACAGATACGCAGTATTTT
CSAGPRDTSTDTQYF
>TRBJ2-1|many|TRBV20-1|TRBD2
TGCAGTGCTAGAGATCAGCTTAGCGGGGGATACAATGAGCAGTTCTTC
CSARDQLSGGYNEQFF
>TRBJ2-5|-|TRBV6-5|-
TGTGCCAGCAGCTCGCCGGGACAATTCCAAGAGACCCAGTACTTC
CASSSPGQFQETQYF
>TRBJ1-3|many|TRBV20-1|-
TGCAGTGCTAGAGATCGACATCTTGGGCGCTCTGGAAACACCATATATTTT
CSARDRHLGRSGNTIYF
>TRBJ2-5|many|TRBV2|-
TGTGCCAGTACGGGATCCGTAGGGGGGGAGACCCAGTACTTC
CASTGSVGGETQYF
>TRBJ1-5|many|TRBV7-9|TRBD1
TGTGCCAGCAGCTTAGGGTCAGGGGGCCTCGGCCAGCCCCAGCATTTT
CASSLGSGGLGQPQHF
>TRBJ1-1|many|TRBV6-6|TRBD1
TGTGCCAGCAGGCAGGGACAGGGGAGGGACACTGAAGCTTTCTTT
CASRQGQGRDTEAFF
>TRBJ1-5|many|TRBV10-3|-
TGTGCCATCAGTGAGTCAGGGGGAGGAACCCAGCATTTT
CAISESGGGTQHF
>TRBJ2-1|many|TRBV7-2|-
TGTGCCACGCGGAGGGGGAGCTCCTACAATGAGCAGTTCTTC
CATRRGSSYNEQFF
>TRBJ1-1|many|TRBV20-1|-
TGCAGTGCTTCGAAGTGGGGGGGACCGACTGAAGCTTTCTTT
CSASKWGGPTEAFF
>TRBJ2-3|many|TRBV5-1|-
TGCGCCAGCAGCTCGGGCGGCACAGATACGCAGTATTTT
CASSSGGTDTQYF
>TRBJ2-1|-|TRBV11-1|-
TGTGCCAGCAGCTTAGTCAACGCCTACAATGAGCAGTTCTTC
CASSLVNAYNEQFF
>TRBJ2-3|many|TRBV12-3/TRBV12-4|TRBD2
TGTGCCAGCAGTTCTAGCGGGGGGCGTAGGAGGCAGTATTTT
CASSSSGGRRRQYF
>TRBJ2-7|many|TRBV5-5|-
TGTGCCAGCAGCCTTGACAACTCCTACGAGCAGTACTTC
CASSLDNSYEQYF
>TRBJ2-7|many|TRBV20-1|-
TGCAGTGCCGGGGGTTACAGCTCCTACGAGCAGTACTTC
CSAGGYSSYEQYF
>TRBJ2-7|many|TRBV7-2|TRBD2
TGTGCCAGCAGCTTAGTGGGACTAGCGGCATACGAGCAGTACTTC
CASSLVGLAAYEQYF
>TRBJ2-3|many|TRBV3-1|TRBD2
TGTGCCAGCAGCCTCGCCTTGTTACATCGGACTAGCGGGAGCACAGATACGCAGTATTTT
CASSLALLHRTSGSTDTQYF
>TRBJ2-2|many|TRBV6-1|TRBD2
TGTGCCAGCAGTGAAGTTTTTCGGCTAGCGGGAAACACCGGGGAGCTGTTTTTT
CASSEVFRLAGNTGELFF
>TRBJ2-2|many|TRBV29-1|TRBD1
TGCAGCGTTGAAATCTTGACAGGGGTGGCCACCGGGGAGCTGTTTTTT
CSVEILTGVATGELFF
>TRBJ1-5|many|TRBV20-1|TRBD1
TGCAGTGCCAGGGGGACCTATAGCAATCAGCCCCAGCATTTT
CSARGTYSNQPQHF
>TRBJ2-1|many|TRBV28|-
TGTGCCAGCAGTTTTATCGGAGGGAGGGGGCTGGGAAATGAGCAGTTCTTC
CASSFIGGRGLGNEQFF
>TRBJ1-2|many|TRBV4-1|TRBD1
TGCGCCAGCAGCCGAGACACAGGGGGCAGATACTATGGCTACACCTTC
CASSRDTGGRYYGYTF
>TRBJ2-2|many|TRBV11-3|-
TGTGCCAGCAGCCAAGATAGGGACACCGGGGAGCTGTTTTTT
CASSQDRDTGELFF
>TRBJ2-7|many|TRBV21-1|-
TGTGCCAGCAGCAAAGCTATAGACGAGCAGTACTTC
CASSKAIDEQYF
>TRBJ1-5|many|TRBV6-5|TRBD1
TGTGCCAGCAGTTACTCCGGGACAGGGCTTAAGTCGGGTCAGCCCCAGCATTTT
CASSYSGTGLKSGQPQHF
>TRBJ1-1|many|TRBV3-1|TRBD1
TGTGCCAGCAGCTCGCCGACAGGGGGAAACACTGAAGCTTTCTTT
CASSSPTGGNTEAFF
>TRBJ2-7|-|TRBV10-3|TRBD1
TGTGCCATCAGTGTGCCGCCGGGACAGGGATTAGAGCAGTACTTC
CAISVPPGQGLEQYF
>TRBJ1-5|many|TRBV27|-
TGTGCCAGCAGTTTATTCGGGCAGGGAGACCAGCCCCAGCATTTT
CASSLFGQGDQPQHF
>TRBJ1-2|many|TRBV5-1|-
TGCGCCAGCACCACTTCAGGGACCTATGGCTACACCTTC
CASTTSGTYGYTF
>TRBJ2-4|many|TRBV20-1|TRBD2
TGCAGTGCTAGAGATCTTGTTGACGGGGGGGCCCGAAACATTCAGTACTTC
CSARDLVDGGARNIQYF
>TRBJ2-3|many|TRBV7-9|TRBD1
TGTGCCAGCAGCCCCGCGGGACAGGACACAGATACGCAGTATTTT
CASSPAGQDTDTQYF
>TRBJ2-3|many|TRBV10-3|-
TGTGCCACCGCGCCCCGGGAAACAGATACGCAGTATTTT
CATAPRETDTQYF
>TRBJ1-4|many|TRBV20-1|-
TGCAGTGCGCCAACAGGGATCGCTAATGAAAAACTGTTTTTT
CSAPTGIANEKLFF
>TRBJ2-7|many|TRBV7-9|-
TGTGCCAGCAGCTCCGCTTTGGATCGGAGAGGCTACGAGCAGTACTTC
CASSSALDRRGYEQYF
>TRBJ2-5|many|TRBV5-1|-
TGCGCCAGCAGCCTCACGACTCGTCAAGAGACCCAGTACTTC
CASSLTTRQETQYF
>TRBJ1-4|-|TRBV6-2/TRBV6-3|-
TGTGCCAGCAGTTACTCGGATGCTAATGAAAAACTGTTTTTT
CASSYSDANEKLFF
>TRBJ2-1|many|TRBV20-1|TRBD2
TGCAGTGCTACTCGGGGACTAGCCCCCGTCAATGAGCAGTTCTTC
CSATRGLAPVNEQFF
>TRBJ2-1|many|TRBV15|TRBD1
TGTGCCACCAGCAGAGAAGGACAGGGTCTCCGGGATGAGCAGTTCTTC
CATSREGQGLRDEQFF
>TRBJ1-3|many|TRBV5-1|-
TGCGCCAGCCGTGAGGAGGGAAACACCATATATTTT
CASREEGNTIYF
>TRBJ2-5|many|TRBV4-1|-
TGCGCCAGCCGAGGAGGGGGGACCCAGTACTTC
CASRGGGTQYF
>TRBJ1-5|many|TRBV7-9|TRBD1
TGTGCCAGCAGCTACGACAGGGGGCCCCAGCATTTT
CASSYDRGPQHF
>TRBJ2-3|many|TRBV5-1|TRBD1
TGCGCCAGCAGCCCCGACAGGGGGCTCACAGATACGCAGTATTTT
CASSPDRGLTDTQYF
>TRBJ2-7|-|TRBV10-3|-
TGTGCCATCAGTGTAGCTTCCTACGAGCAGTACTTC
CAISVASYEQYF
>TRBJ1-6|many|TRBV5-1|-
TGCGCCAGCAGCTTGGCCGGGGTCGGTTCACCCCTCCACTTT
CASSLAGVGSPLHF
>TRBJ1-1|many|TRBV27|TRBD1
TGTGCCAGCACCCCGGGGACAGGGGTAACTGAAGCTTTCTTT
CASTPGTGVTEAFF
>TRBJ1-5|few|TRBV7-6|-
TGTGCCAGCAGCTTAGGCACAGGGCAAAGCAATCAGCCCCAGAATTTT
CASSLGTGQSNQPQNF
>TRBJ2-3|many|TRBV11-2|-
TGTGCCAGCAGCGCCCGCAGGGGGGTCACAGATACGCAGTATTTT
CASSARRGVTDTQYF
>TRBJ2-1|many|TRBV9|TRBD1
TGTGCCAGCAATGTTAGAGGACAGGGCCTCTACAATGAGCAGTTCTTC
CASNVRGQGLYNEQFF
>TRBJ1-3|many|TRBV9|-
TGTGCCAGCAGCGAGACCGGACAGTTTACTGGAAACACCATATATTTT
CASSETGQFTGNTIYF